What follows describes a single T cell receptor (beta chain). What it recognizes is unknown. This entry comes from a study of T cells after yellow fever vaccination. Study results and caveats: In FACS-sorted repertoires, abundant clonotypes from the bulk population could appear as contaminants. Clonotype sharing between CD4 and CD8 compartments was small.

The CDR3 is made up of 18 amino acids. Germline CDR1 is KGHDR and CDR2 is SFDVKD. V lost 0 bases and J lost 1; bases outside the gene matches: 5. TCRdb reprocessed the 5' RACE reads via MiXCR and lists one record per CDR3 protein. The table has just under 600,000 distinct CDR3 sequences, approximately 13% seen once; the top ten hold around an eighth. Material: PBMCs, obtained on the day of the yellow fever booster vaccination. The chain recombines TRBV24-1 with TRBJ2-6, with 7 bases identical to TRBD1. The origin of this receptor is a man in his thirties or forties who received the YFV17D yellow fever vaccine. CDR3 bases: TGTGCCACCAGTGATTTGGCCCCGACAGGGTCTGGGGCCAACGTCCTGACTTTC. Translating gives CATSDLAPTGSGANVLTF.